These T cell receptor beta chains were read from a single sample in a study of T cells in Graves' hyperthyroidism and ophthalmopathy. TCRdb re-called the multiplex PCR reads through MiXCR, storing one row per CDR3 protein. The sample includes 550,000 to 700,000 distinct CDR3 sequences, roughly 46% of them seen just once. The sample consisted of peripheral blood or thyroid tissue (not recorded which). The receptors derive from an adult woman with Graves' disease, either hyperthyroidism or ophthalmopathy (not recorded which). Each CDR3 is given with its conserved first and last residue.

CSGGGHSNKETQYF	TRBJ2-5	TRBV29-1
CASSEVYNSPLHF	TRBJ1-6	TRBV5-5
CATSRRQGLWETQYF	TRBJ2-5	TRBV15
CASSLAGHATNEKLFF	TRBJ1-4	TRBV5-1
CASRALRGPSTDTQYF	TRBJ2-3	TRBV2
CSASAGPF	TRBJ2-7	TRBV20-1
CASSEVRDTQYF	TRBJ2-3	TRBV7-2
CASSYFPQNTEAFF	TRBJ1-1	TRBV6-5
CATISDRGYNSPLHF	TRBJ1-6	TRBV15
CASSFGGTGGEVNTEAFF	TRBJ1-1	TRBV5-1
CASSSVGANQETQYF	TRBJ2-5	TRBV7-2
CATSTNNRDSGEAFF	TRBJ1-1	TRBV24-1
CASSWTTGGDGLFF	TRBJ2-2	TRBV5-6
CASSFPSPETQYF	TRBJ2-5	TRBV12-3/TRBV12-4
CASNSPGRSPLHF	TRBJ1-6	TRBV7-9
CASSRTGADTSPLHF	TRBJ1-6	TRBV7-9
CATSGGQQETQHF	TRBJ1-5	TRBV24-1
CASSHTDTQYF	TRBJ2-3	TRBV25-1
CSAGTGTYEQYF	TRBJ2-7	TRBV20-1
CSAGARGGYTF	TRBJ1-2	TRBV20-1
CSARDRDIITQPQHF	TRBJ1-5	TRBV20-1
CASSQPYREGWGQPQHF	TRBJ1-5	TRBV4-1
CASSLATAGEAGELFF	TRBJ2-2	TRBV5-4
CSARDLGAGQPQHF	TRBJ1-5	TRBV20-1
CASSLVGREQYF	TRBJ2-7	TRBV7-9
CASATEKLFF	TRBJ1-4	TRBV5-1
CASRAGTSGAYTF	TRBJ1-2	TRBV12-3/TRBV12-4
CASSFWSYEQYF	TRBJ2-7	TRBV27
CASSHGGHQPQHF	TRBJ1-5	TRBV14
CASETDRRTEKLFF	TRBJ1-4	TRBV2
CASSLFSRVKKQPQHF	TRBJ1-5	TRBV7-9
CASSPTGLSNQPQHF	TRBJ1-5	TRBV5-1
CASSNRDGMNQPQHF	TRBJ1-5	TRBV19
CAINVDTRNTEAFF	TRBJ1-1	TRBV10-3
CSARTGGFETQYF	TRBJ2-5	TRBV20-1
CASSYPQGGKHF	TRBJ1-5	TRBV6-5
CSTPGLAGGWDTGELFF	TRBJ2-2	TRBV29-1
CASSLGLRRPLYGYTF	TRBJ1-2	TRBV7-9
CASSLRPAYGYTF	TRBJ1-2	TRBV7-8
CASSESGGNRPQHF	TRBJ1-5	TRBV2
CASITDRDRSREQYF	TRBJ2-7	TRBV28
CASSPGQGIHYGYTF	TRBJ1-2	TRBV11-2
CASSYRARTSGRETQYF	TRBJ2-5	TRBV7-8
CAASSGTSGRGSYEQYF	TRBJ2-7	TRBV15
CACSARRSYEQYF	TRBJ2-7	TRBV25-1
CASSLGTLGEKLFF	TRBJ1-4	TRBV5-1
CASSSTMDSYTDTQYF	TRBJ2-3	TRBV12-3/TRBV12-4
CASSTGQGTQYF	TRBJ2-5	TRBV7-9
CASSSWLGDLSYEQYF	TRBJ2-7	TRBV7-9
CASSTDAGEPQHF	TRBJ1-5	TRBV27